The clone carrying this T cell receptor (beta chain) turned up a few times. This sample was included in a study of Graves' ophthalmopathy and Graves' hyperthyroidism. The CDR3 has 17 residues. The germline gives CDR1 SGHDT, CDR2 YYEEEE. Trimming removed 0 bases from V and 3 bases from J; junction bases left unmatched: 11. Beta-chain TCR CDR3 regions were amplified from RNA transcripts. In the first round, RT-PCR was carried out with HTBI primers, and a multiplex PCR formed the second round. TCRdb used MiXCR to reprocess the multiplex PCR reads, holding one entry per CDR3 protein. The sample records around 400,000 distinct CDR3 sequences, roughly 21% being singletons.

This clonotype originated in a young woman with stable Graves' hyperthyroidism. The sequenced sample was peripheral blood. The chain uses TRBV5-6 and TRBJ2-7; 8 nucleotides match TRBD2. CDR3 bases: TGTGCCAGCAGCTTGGCACTCGGTAGCGGGGAACTCTACGAGCAGTACTTC. It encodes CASSLALGSGELYEQYF.